This TCR beta chain was captured by sequencing in a study of T cells in women clearing cervical HPV infection. A remark on this clone: The read finishes 3 residues shy of the CDR3 end, and the germline J gene is used to complete it.

Profiled with immunoSEQ multiplex PCR; TCRdb holds only in-frame clones, not every one. Found here are roughly 15,000 clones; the top ten clones hold roughly 10%. V trimming: 2 bases; J trimming: 1 base; junction bases outside the gene matches: 4. The germline V gene encodes CDR1 SGHRS and CDR2 YFSETQ. The CDR3 is made up of 15 amino acids. The V call is TRBV5-1, the J call TRBJ2-3; 7 bases line up with TRBD2. This TCR was recovered from a woman between 18 and 70 years old with a cervical HPV16 infection that either progressed to CIN3+ or cleared (not recorded which). The sequencing input was blood buffy coat. The CDR3: CASSFASGRTDTQYF. The sequenced part of the CDR3 DNA is TGCGCCAGCAGCTTCGCTAGCGGACGCACAGATACG.